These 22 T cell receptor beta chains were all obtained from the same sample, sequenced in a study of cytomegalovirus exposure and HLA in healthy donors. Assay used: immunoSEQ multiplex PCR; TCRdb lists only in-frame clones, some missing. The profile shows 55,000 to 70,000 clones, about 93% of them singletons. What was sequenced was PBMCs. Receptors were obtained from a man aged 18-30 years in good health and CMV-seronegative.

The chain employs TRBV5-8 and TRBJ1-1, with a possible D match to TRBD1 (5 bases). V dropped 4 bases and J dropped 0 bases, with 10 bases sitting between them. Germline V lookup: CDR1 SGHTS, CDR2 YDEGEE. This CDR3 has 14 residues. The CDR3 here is CASSLGRVNTEAFF. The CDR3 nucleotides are TGTGCCAGCAGCCTGGGACGGGTGAACACTGAAGCTTTCTTT.

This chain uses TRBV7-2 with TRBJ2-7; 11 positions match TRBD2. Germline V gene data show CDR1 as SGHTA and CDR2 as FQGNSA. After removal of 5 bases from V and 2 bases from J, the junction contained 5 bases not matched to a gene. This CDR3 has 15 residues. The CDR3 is CASSLLAGAAYEQYF. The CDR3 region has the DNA TGTGCCAGCAGCCTACTAGCGGGAGCTGCCTACGAGCAGTACTTC. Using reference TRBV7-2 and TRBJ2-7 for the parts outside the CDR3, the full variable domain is GAGVSQSPSNKVTEKGKDVELRCDPISGHTALYWYRQSLGQGLEFLIYFQGNSAPDKSGLPSDRFSAERTGGSVSTLTIQRTQQEDSAVYLCASSLLAGAAYEQYFGPGTRLTVT.

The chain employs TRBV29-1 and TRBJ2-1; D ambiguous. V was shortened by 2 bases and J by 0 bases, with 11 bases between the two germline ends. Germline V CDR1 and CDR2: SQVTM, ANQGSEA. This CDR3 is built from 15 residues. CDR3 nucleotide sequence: TGCAGCGTTGAATTGGGCTACTTCTCCTACAATGAGCAGTTCTTC. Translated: CSVELGYFSYNEQFF.

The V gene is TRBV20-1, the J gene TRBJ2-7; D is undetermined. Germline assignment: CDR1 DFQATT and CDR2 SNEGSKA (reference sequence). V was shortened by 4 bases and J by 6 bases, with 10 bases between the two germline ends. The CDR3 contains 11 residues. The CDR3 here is CSANELLEQYF. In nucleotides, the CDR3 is TGCAGTGCTAACGAGTTACTCGAGCAGTACTTC.

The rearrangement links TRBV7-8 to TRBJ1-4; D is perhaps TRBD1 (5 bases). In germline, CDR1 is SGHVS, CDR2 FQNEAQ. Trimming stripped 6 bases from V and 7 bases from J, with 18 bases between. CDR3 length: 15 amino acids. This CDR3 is CASSPRWGGSEKLFF. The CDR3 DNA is TGTGCCAGCAGTCCTCGGTGGGGGGGGAGTGAAAAACTGTTTTTT.

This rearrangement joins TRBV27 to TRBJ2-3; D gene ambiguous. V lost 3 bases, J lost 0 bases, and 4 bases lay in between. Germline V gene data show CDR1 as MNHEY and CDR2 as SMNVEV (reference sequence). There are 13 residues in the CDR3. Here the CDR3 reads CASSFSSTDTQYF. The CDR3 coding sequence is TGTGCCAGCAGTTTTTCGAGCACAGATACGCAGTATTTT.

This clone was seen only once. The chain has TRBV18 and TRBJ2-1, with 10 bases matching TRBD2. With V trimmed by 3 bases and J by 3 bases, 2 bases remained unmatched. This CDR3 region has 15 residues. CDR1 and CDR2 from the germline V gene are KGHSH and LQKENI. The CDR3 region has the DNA TGTGCCAGCTCACCCTGGACTAGCGGCTACAATGAGCAGTTCTTC. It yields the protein CASSPWTSGYNEQFF.

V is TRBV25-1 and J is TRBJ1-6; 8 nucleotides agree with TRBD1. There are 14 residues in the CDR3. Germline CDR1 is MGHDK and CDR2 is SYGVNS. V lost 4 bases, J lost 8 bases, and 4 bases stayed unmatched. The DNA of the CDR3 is TGTGCCAGCAGTGCTGGGACAGGTTATTCACCCCTCCACTTT. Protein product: CASSAGTGYSPLHF.

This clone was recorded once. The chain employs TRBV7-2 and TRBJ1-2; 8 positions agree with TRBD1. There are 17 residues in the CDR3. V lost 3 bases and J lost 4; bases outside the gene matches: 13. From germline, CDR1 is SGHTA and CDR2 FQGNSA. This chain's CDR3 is CASSFRTGLYRGYGYTF. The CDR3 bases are TGTGCCAGCAGCTTCAGGACAGGGTTATATAGAGGCTATGGCTACACCTTC.

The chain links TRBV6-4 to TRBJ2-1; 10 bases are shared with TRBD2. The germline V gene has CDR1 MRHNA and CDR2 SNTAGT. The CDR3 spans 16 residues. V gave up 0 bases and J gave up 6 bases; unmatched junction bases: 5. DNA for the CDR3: TGTGCCAGCAGTGACTCTGGGACTAGCGCGACCAATGAGCAGTTCTTC. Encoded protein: CASSDSGTSATNEQFF.

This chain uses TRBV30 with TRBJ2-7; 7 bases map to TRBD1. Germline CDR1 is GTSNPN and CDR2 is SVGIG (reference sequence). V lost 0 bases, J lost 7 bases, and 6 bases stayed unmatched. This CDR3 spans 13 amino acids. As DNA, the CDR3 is TGTGCCTGGAGTGTAGACAGGGTAGAGGAGCAGTACTTC. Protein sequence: CAWSVDRVEEQYF.

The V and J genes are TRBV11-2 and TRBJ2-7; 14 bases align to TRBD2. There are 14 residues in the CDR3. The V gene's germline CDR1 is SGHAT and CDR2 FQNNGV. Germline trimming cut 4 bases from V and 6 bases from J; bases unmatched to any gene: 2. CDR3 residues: CASSSGLAGVEQYF. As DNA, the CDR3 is TGTGCCAGCAGCTCGGGACTAGCGGGAGTCGAGCAGTACTTC.

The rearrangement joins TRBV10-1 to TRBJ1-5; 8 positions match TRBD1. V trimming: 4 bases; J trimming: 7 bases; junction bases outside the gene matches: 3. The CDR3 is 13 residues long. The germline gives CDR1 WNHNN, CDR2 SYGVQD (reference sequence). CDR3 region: CASSGTGYQPQHF. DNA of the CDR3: TGCGCCAGCAGTGGGACAGGGTACCAGCCCCAGCATTTT.

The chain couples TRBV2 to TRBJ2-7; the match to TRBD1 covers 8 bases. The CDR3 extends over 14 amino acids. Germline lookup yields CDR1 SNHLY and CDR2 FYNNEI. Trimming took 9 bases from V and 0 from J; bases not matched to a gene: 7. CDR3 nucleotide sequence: TGTGCCAGTATCAGGGGGCTGATCTCCTACGAGCAGTACTTC. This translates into CASIRGLISYEQYF.

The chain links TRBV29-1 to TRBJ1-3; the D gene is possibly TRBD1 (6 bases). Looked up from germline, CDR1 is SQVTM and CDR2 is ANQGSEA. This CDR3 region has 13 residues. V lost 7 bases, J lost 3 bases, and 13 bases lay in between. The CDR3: CSAQGPLGNTIYF. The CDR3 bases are TGCAGCGCACAGGGTCCTCTTGGAAACACCATATATTTT.

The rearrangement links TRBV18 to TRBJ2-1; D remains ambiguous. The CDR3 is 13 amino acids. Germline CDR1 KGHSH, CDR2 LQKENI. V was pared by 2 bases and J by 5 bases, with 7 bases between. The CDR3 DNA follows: TGTGCCAGCTCACCATCACGAGACAATGAGCAGTTCTTC. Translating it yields CASSPSRDNEQFF.

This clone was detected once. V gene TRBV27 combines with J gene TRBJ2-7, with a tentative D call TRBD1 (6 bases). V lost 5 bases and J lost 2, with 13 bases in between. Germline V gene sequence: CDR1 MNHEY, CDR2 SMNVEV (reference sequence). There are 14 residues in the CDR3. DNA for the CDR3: TGTGCCAGCAGTCCGACGACAGGACCCTACGAGCAGTACTTC. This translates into CASSPTTGPYEQYF.

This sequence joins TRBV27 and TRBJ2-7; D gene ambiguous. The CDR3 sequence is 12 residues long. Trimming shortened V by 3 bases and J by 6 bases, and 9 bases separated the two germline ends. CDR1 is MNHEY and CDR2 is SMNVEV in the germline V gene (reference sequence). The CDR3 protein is CASSFLGREQYF. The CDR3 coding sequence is TGTGCCAGCAGTTTCTTGGGCCGCGAGCAGTACTTC.

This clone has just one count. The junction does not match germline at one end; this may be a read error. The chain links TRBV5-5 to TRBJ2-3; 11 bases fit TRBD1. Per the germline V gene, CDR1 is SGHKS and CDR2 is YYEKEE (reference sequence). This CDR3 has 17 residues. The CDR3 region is CASSLGRGQGAWDTQYF. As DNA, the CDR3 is TGTGCCAGCAGTTTGGGTCGCGGACAGGGGGCATGGGATACGCAGTATTTT. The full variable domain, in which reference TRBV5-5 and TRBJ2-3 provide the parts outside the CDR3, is DAGVTQSPTHLIKTRGQQVTLRCSPISGHKSVSWYQQVLGQGPQFIFQYYEKEERGRGNFPDRFSARQFPNYSSELNVNALLLGDSALYLCASSLGRGQGAWDTQYFGPGTRLTVL.

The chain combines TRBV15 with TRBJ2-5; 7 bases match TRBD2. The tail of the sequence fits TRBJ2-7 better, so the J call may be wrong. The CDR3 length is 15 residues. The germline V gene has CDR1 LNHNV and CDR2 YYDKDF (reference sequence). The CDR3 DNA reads TGTGCCACCAGCAGAGATCGTGGCGGGAGCCGCGAGCAGTACTTC. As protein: CATSRDRGGSREQYF.

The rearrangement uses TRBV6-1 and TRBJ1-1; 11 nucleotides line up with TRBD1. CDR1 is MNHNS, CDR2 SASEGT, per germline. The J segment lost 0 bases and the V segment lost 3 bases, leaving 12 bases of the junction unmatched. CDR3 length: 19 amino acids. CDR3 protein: CASSDSRDRGFWVNTEAFF. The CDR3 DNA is TGTGCCAGCAGTGATAGCCGGGACAGGGGGTTCTGGGTGAACACTGAAGCTTTCTTT.

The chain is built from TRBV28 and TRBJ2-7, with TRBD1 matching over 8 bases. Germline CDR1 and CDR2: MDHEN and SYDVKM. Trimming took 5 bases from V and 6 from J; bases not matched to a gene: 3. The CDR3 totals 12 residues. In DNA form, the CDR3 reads TGTGCCAGCAGTCGGACAGGGACCGAGCAGTACTTC. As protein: CASSRTGTEQYF. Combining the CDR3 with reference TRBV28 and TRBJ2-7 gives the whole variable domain DVKVTQSSRYLVKRTGEKVFLECVQDMDHENMFWYRQDPGLGLRLIYFSYDVKMKEKGDIPEGYSVSREKKERFSLILESASTNQTSMYLCASSRTGTEQYFGPGTRLTVT.